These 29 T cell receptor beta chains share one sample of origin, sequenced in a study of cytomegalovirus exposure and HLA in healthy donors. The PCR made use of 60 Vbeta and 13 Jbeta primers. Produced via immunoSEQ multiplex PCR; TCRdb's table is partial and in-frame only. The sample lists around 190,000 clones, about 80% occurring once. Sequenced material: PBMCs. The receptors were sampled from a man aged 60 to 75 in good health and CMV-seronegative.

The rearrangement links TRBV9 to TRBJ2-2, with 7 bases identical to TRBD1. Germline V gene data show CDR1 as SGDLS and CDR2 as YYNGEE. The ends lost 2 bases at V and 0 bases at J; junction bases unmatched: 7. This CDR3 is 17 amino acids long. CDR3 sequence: CASSVKFQGANTGELFF. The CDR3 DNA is TGTGCCAGCAGCGTTAAATTCCAGGGGGCGAACACCGGGGAGCTGTTTTTT. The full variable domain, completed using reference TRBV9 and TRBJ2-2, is DSGVTQTPKHLITATGQRVTLRCSPRSGDLSVYWYQQSLDQGLQFLIQYYNGEERAKGNILERFSAQQFPDLHSELNLSSLELGDSALYFCASSVKFQGANTGELFFGEGSRLTVL.

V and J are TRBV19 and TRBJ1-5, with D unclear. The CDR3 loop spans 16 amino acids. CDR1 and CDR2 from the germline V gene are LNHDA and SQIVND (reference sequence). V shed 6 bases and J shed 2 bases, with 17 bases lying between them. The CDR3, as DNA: TGTGCCAGTAGGTTGTACCAGGATAATGGCAATCAGCCCCAGCATTTT. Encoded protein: CASRLYQDNGNQPQHF.

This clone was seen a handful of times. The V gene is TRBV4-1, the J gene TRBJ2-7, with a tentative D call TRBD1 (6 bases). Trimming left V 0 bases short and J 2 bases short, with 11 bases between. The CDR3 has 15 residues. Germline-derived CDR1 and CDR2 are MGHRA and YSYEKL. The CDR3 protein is CASSQEQGSAYEQYF. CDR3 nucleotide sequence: TGCGCCAGCAGCCAAGAGCAGGGGAGCGCCTACGAGCAGTACTTC.

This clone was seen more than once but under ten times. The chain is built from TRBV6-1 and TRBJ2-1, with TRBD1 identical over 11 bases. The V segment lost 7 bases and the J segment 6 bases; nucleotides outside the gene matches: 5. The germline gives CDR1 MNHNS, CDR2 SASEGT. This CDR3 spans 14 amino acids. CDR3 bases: TGTGCCAGCAAGGTGGGGACAGGGGGCAATGAGCAGTTCTTC. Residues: CASKVGTGGNEQFF.

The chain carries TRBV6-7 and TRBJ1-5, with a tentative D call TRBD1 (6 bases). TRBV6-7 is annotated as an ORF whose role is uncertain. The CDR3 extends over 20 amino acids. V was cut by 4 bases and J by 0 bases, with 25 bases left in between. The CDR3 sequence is CASSSTGHTRGRYSNQPQHF. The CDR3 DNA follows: TGTGCCAGCAGTTCCACGGGACACACGAGGGGGAGATATAGCAATCAGCCCCAGCATTTT.

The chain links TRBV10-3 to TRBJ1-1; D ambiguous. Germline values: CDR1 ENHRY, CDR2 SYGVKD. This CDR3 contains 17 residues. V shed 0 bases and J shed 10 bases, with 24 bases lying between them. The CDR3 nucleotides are TGTGCCATCAGTGAGTCGGCCCGAGGGAGTAATCGGTTGGGAGCTTTCTTT. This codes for CAISESARGSNRLGAFF.

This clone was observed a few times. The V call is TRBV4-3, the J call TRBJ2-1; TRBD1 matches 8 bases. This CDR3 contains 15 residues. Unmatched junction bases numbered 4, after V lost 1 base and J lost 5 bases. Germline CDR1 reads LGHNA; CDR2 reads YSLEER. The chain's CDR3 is CASSQGQGINNEQFF. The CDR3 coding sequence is TGCGCCAGCAGCCAAGGACAGGGGATCAACAATGAGCAGTTCTTC.

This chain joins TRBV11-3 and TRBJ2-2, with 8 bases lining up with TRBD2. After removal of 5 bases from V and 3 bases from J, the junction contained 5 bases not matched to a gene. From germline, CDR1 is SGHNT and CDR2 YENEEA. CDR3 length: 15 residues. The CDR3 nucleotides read TGTGCCAGCAGCCAGACTAGCGTTGACACCGGGGAGCTGTTTTTT. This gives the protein CASSQTSVDTGELFF.

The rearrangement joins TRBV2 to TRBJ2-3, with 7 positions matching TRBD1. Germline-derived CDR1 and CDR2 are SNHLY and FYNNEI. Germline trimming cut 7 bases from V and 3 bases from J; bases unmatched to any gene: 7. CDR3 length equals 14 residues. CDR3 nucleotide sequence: TGTGCCAGCAAGTTAGACAGGGCAACAGATACGCAGTATTTT. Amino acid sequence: CASKLDRATDTQYF.

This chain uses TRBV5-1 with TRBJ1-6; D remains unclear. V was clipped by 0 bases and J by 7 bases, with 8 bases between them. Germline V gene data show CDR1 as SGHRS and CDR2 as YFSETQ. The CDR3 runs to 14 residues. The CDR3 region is CASSLVIQNSPLHF. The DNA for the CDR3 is TGCGCCAGCAGCTTGGTTATACAGAATTCACCCCTCCACTTT.

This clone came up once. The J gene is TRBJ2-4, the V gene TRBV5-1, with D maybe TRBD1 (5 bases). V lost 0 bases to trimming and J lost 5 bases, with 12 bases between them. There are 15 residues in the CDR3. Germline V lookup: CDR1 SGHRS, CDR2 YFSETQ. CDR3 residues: CASSLAPDRENIQYF. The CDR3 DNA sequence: TGCGCCAGCAGCTTGGCCCCCGACAGAGAAAACATTCAGTACTTC.

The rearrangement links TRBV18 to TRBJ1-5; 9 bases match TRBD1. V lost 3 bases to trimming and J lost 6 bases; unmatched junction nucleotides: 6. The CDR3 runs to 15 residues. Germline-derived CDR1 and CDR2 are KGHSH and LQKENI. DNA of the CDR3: TGTGCCAGCTCACCCCTCGGGACAGGGAGTCAGCCCCAGCATTTT. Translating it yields CASSPLGTGSQPQHF.

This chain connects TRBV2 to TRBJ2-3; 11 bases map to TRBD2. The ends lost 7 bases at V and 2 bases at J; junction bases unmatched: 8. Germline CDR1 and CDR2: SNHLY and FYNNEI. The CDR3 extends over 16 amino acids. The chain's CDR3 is CASKALAGGFTDTQYF. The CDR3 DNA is TGTGCCAGCAAGGCCCTAGCGGGAGGTTTCACAGATACGCAGTATTTT.

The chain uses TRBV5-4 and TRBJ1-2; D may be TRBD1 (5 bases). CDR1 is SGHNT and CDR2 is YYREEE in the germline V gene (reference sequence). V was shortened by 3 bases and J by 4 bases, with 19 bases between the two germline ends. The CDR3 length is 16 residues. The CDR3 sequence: CASSYIEGRRGYGYTF. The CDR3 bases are TGTGCCAGCAGCTATATCGAAGGCAGGAGGGGCTATGGCTACACCTTC.

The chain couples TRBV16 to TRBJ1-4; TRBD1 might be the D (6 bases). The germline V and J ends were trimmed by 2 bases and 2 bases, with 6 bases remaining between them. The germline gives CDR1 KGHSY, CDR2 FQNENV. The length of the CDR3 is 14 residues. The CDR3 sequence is CASSQQGTNEKLFF. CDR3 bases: TGTGCCAGCAGCCAACAGGGGACTAATGAAAAACTGTTTTTT.

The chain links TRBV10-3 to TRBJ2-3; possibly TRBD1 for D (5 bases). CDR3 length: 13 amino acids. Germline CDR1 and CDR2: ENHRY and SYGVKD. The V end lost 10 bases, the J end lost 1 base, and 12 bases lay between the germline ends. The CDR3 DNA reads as TGTGCCACAGTCGAAGGGGGCACAGATACGCAGTATTTT. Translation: CATVEGGTDTQYF.

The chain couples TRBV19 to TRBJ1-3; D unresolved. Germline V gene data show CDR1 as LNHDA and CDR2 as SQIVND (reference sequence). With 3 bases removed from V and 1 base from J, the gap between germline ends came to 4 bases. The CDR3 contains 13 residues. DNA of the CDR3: TGTGCCAGTAGTATGAGTTCTGGAAACACCATATATTTT. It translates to CASSMSSGNTIYF.

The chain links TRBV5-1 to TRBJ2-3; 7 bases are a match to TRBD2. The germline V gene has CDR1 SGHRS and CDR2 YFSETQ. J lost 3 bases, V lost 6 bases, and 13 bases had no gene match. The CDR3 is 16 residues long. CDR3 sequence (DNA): TGCGCCAGCAAGTATCGGGGAGGGCAAAGGACAGATACGCAGTATTTT. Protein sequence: CASKYRGGQRTDTQYF.

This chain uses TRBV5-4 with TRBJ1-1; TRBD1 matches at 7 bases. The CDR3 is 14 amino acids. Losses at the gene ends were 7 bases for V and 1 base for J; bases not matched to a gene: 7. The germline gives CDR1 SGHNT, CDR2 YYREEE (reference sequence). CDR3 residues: CASDYRGANTEAFF. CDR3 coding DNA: TGTGCCAGCGACTACAGGGGAGCGAACACTGAAGCTTTCTTT.

This CDR3 reads CASSLESLLGSEQFF. In DNA, the CDR3 is TGCGCCAGCAGCTTGGAGTCTCTCCTCGGGAGTGAGCAGTTCTTC. The chain recombines TRBV5-1 with TRBJ2-1; D possibly corresponds to TRBD2 (6 bases). The CDR3 is made up of 15 amino acids. CDR1 and CDR2 from the germline V gene are SGHRS and YFSETQ. V gave up 0 bases and J gave up 9 bases, with 16 bases separating them.

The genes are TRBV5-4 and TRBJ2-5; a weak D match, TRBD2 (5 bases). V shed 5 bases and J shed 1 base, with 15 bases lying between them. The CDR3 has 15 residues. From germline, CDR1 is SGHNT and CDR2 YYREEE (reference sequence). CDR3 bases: TGTGCCAGCAGTTTAAACTCCGGGATCCAAGAGACCCAGTACTTC. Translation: CASSLNSGIQETQYF.

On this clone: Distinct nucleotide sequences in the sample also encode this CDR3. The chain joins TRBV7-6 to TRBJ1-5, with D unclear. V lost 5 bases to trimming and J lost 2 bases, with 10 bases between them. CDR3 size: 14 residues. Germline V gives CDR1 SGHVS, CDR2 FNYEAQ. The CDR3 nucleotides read TGTGCCAGCAGCCCAGGTCAGGGCAATCAGCCCCAGCATTTT. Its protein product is CASSPGQGNQPQHF. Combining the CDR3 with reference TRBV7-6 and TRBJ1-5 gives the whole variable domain GAGVSQSPRYKVTKRGQDVALRCDPISGHVSLYWYRQALGQGPEFLTYFNYEAQQDKSGLPNDRFSAERPEGSISTLTIQRTEQRDSAMYRCASSPGQGNQPQHFGDGTRLSIL.

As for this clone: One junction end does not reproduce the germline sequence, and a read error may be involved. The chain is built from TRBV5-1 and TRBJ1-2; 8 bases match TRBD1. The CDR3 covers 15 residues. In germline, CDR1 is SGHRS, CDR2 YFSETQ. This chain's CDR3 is CASSGETGALYGYPF. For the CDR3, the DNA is TGCGCCAGCAGCGGCGAGACAGGGGCCCTCTATGGCTACCCCTTC.

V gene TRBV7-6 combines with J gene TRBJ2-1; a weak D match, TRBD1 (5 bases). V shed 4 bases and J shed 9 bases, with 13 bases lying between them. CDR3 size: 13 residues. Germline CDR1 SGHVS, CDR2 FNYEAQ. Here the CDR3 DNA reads TGTGCCAGCAGCTACGGACAAGCCGGTGAGCAGTTCTTC. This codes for CASSYGQAGEQFF.

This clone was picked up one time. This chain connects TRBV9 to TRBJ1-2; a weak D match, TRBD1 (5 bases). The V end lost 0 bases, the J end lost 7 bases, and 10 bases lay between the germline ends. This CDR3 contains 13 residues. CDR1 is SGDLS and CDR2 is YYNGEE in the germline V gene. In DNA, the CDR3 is TGTGCCAGCAGCGTAGAGGGGCGAGGTGGCTACACCTTC. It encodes CASSVEGRGGYTF. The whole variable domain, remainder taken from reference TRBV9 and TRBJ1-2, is DSGVTQTPKHLITATGQRVTLRCSPRSGDLSVYWYQQSLDQGLQFLIQYYNGEERAKGNILERFSAQQFPDLHSELNLSSLELGDSALYFCASSVEGRGGYTFGSGTRLTVV.

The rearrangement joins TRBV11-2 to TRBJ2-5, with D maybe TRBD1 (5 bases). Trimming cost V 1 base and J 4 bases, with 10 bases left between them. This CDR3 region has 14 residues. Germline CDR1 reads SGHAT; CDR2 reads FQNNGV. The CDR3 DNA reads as TGTGCCAGCAGCTTAGCAGGGATAGGAGAGACCCAGTACTTC. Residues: CASSLAGIGETQYF.

CDR3 nucleotide sequence: TGCAGCGTACAGGGGACAGGGGCTGGCGAGCAGTACTTC. The encoded protein is CSVQGTGAGEQYF. The chain carries TRBV29-1 and TRBJ2-7, with TRBD1 matching over 10 bases. Looked up from germline, CDR1 is SQVTM and CDR2 is ANQGSEA. CDR3 length: 13 amino acids. The trim removed 6 bases at V and 6 bases at J, leaving 8 bases unmatched.

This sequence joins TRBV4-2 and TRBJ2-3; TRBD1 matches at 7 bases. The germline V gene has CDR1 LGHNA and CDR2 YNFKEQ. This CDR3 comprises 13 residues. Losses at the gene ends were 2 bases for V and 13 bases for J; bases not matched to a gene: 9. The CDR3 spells CASSQSRQGDKYF. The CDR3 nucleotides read TGTGCCAGCAGCCAATCTCGCCAGGGGGATAAGTATTTT.

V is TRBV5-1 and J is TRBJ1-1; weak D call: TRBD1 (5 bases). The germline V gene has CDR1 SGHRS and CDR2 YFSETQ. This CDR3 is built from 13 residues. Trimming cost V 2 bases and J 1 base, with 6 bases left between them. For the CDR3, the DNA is TGCGCCAGCAGCTTTCAGGGGAACACTGAAGCTTTCTTT. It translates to CASSFQGNTEAFF.